Listed below are T cell receptor beta chains from one sample, sequenced in a study of cytomegalovirus exposure and HLA in healthy donors. Measured with immunoSEQ multiplex PCR; TCRdb has only the in-frame clones, and not every one. The sample records about 100,000 clones, 65% to 85% being singletons. The sequencing sample was made of PBMCs. Receptor source: a woman aged 55 to 70 in good health and CMV-seropositive. Each CDR3 is given with its conserved first and last residue. The order of the fields is D gene, V gene, clone size, J gene, CDR3 DNA, CDR3 protein. The D gene is left open where the match is weak. Clone sizes are given selectively: once, few, many, or a class where the clone is expanded.

TRBD2	TRBV2	NA	TRBJ2-7	TGTGCCAGCAGAATAGCGGGAGTAAGCTCCTACGAGCAGTACTTC	CASRIAGVSSYEQYF
NA	TRBV2	NA	TRBJ1-5	TGTGCCAGCAGTGAAGGGCAGGGGTTGGCTCAGCCCCAGCATTTT	CASSEGQGLAQPQHF
NA	TRBV9	once	TRBJ1-2	TGTGCCAGCAGCGTAGGGGCAAAAAACTATGGCTACACCTTC	CASSVGAKNYGYTF
NA	TRBV19	few	TRBJ1-1	TGTGCCAGTACCCTAAGCCCGAACACTGAAGCTTTCTTT	CASTLSPNTEAFF
TRBD1	TRBV4-1	NA	TRBJ2-5	TGCGCCAGCAGCCCCTTGACAGGGGCGAAGGAGACCCAGTACTTC	CASSPLTGAKETQYF
TRBD1	TRBV6-6	few	TRBJ1-4	TGTGCCAGCAGTTCGCCAGGGGGTACAACTAATGAAAAACTGTTTTTT	CASSSPGGTTNEKLFF
TRBD1	TRBV28	NA	TRBJ1-1	TGTGCCAGCAGCCCCAGGGGGCGATACACTGAAGCTTTCTTT	CASSPRGRYTEAFF
NA	TRBV6-5	NA	TRBJ2-1	TGTGCCAGCAGTCGTCGACTAGTCGGGTACAATGAGCAGTTCTTC	CASSRRLVGYNEQFF
NA	TRBV5-1	NA	TRBJ2-7	TGCGCCAGCAGCCCCCGGACAGCGCAGGAGACCTACGAGCAGTACTTC	CASSPRTAQETYEQYF
TRBD1	TRBV28	NA	TRBJ2-2	TGTGCCAGCAGTTTAGGGACAGGGGGTCGGACCGGGGAGCTGTTTTTT	CASSLGTGGRTGELFF
TRBD2	TRBV4-1	NA	TRBJ2-7	TGCGCCAGCAGCCGCAGGGAAGCGGGGATCTACGAGCAGTACTTC	CASSRREAGIYEQYF
NA	TRBV30	NA	TRBJ1-5	TGTGCCTGGAGTTTAGAAGACAATCAGCCCCAGCATTTT	CAWSLEDNQPQHF
NA	TRBV10-1	NA	TRBJ2-3	TGCGCCAGCAGTGGGGGGACTTCAGATACGCAGTATTTT	CASSGGTSDTQYF